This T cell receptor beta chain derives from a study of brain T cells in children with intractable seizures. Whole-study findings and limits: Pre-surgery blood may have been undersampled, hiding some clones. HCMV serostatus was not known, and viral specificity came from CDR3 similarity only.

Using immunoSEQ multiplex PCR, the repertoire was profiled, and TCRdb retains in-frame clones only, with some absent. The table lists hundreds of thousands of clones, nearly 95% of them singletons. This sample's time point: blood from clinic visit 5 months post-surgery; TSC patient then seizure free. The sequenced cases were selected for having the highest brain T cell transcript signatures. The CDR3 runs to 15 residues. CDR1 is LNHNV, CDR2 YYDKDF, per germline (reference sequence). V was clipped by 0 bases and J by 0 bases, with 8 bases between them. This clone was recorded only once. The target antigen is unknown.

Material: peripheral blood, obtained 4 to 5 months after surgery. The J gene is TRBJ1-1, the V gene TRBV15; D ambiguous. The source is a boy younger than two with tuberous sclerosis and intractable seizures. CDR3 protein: CATSRDKWMNTEAFF. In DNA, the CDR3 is TGTGCCACCAGCAGAGATAAGTGGATGAACACTGAAGCTTTCTTT.